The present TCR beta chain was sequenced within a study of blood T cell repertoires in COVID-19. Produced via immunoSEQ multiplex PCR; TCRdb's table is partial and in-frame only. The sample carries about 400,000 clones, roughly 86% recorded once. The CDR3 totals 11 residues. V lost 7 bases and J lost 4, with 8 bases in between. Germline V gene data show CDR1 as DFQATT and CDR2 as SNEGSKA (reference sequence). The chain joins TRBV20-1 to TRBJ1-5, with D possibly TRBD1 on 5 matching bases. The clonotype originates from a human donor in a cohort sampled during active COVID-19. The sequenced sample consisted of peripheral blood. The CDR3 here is CSGGVNQPQHF. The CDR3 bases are TGCAGTGGGGGGGTAAATCAGCCCCAGCATTTT.